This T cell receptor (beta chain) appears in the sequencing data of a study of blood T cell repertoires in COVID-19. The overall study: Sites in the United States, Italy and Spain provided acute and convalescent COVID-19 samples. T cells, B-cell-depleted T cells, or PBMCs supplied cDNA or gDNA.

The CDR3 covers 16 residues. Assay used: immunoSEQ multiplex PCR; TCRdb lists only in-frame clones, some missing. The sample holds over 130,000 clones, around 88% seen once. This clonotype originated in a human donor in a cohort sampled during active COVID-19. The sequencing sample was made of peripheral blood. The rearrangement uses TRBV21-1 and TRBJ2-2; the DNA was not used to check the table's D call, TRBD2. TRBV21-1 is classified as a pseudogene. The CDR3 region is CASSRSGTRNTGELFF. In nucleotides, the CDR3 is TGTGCCAGCAGCAGGTCCGGGACTCGGAACACCGGGGAGCTGTTTTTT.